This T cell receptor (beta chain) comes out of a study of T cells in Graves' hyperthyroidism and ophthalmopathy (dated by TCRdb to the late 2010s). Background on the whole study: Peripheral blood samples were taken at initial diagnosis, before any treatment was given. Thyroid tissue and blood T-cell repertoires from six Graves' hyperthyroidism patients were also compared in the study. After blood sampling, hyperthyroidism patients were treated with methimazole at a starting dose of 30 mg daily, and ophthalmopathy patients were treated with high-dose intravenous methylprednisolone. To identify TCR V-J signatures that set the groups apart, the researchers used a discovery cohort of 100 or so patients, made up of fewer than 50 with Graves' ophthalmopathy and 57 with stable Graves' hyperthyroidism. Whether ophthalmopathy could be predicted prospectively was tested in an independent validation cohort made up of roughly 20 hyperthyroidism patients plus 17 patients who later progressed to ophthalmopathy. The paper reports TCR Vbeta CDR3 sequencing of 135 peripheral blood samples: around 45 ophthalmopathy, fewer than 80 hyperthyroidism and around 17 progressor patients. For training and testing, the roughly 100 patients in the discovery cohort were randomly divided in a 7:3 ratio.

Broader findings and caveats from the paper: Ophthalmopathy was separated from stable hyperthyroidism by a 13 V-J signature model, with 85% to 90% sensitivity and roughly 81% specificity obtained in cross-validation and 80%/75% obtained in testing. No statistical method was used to fix the sample size in advance, and group allocation was not hidden from the investigators. During validation, the model predicted progression to ophthalmopathy a median of approximately six months ahead of onset, with almost 71% sensitivity and 72% to 80% specificity. Most expanded thyroid clonotypes (frequency above 0.001) were also detected in blood, a finding suggesting that blood repertoires may reflect thyroid immune responses.

Graves' hyperthyroidism was defined as stable when no progression to ophthalmopathy occurred over 18 months of follow-up. Hyperthyroidism patients were newly diagnosed, with disease duration under 2 months, and aged 18 to 65 years. Patients with uncontrolled infections, other autoimmune diseases, pregnancy or lactation were excluded. Diagnoses were established on the basis of clinical symptoms, serum thyroxine and TRAb, thyroid ultrasound, and orbital computed tomography. PBMCs were isolated from more than 8 ml of fresh peripheral blood by Ficoll-Paque density gradient centrifugation. Total RNA was extracted using Trizol reagent, and RNA quality was assessed on an Agilent 2100 Bioanalyzer. Amplification of TCR beta CDR3 regions was carried out from RNA transcripts. The first round of RT-PCR for the TCR CDR3 was performed with the HTBI primer set and the Qiagen OneStep RT-PCR kit. A second multiplex PCR round built the libraries, followed by size selection and purification. The libraries were sequenced on an Illumina HiSeq2000 using paired-end 100 bp reads. Under the source paper's analysis protocol: SOAPnuke was used to process the raw data, removing reads that contained adapters or uncalled bases, had a mean Phred below 15, or lacked an exact match to the constant primer or identifier. High-quality paired reads were merged using COPE v1.2.5, and each unique nucleotide sequence was defined as a clonotype. Clonotypes were aligned to IMGT TRBV, TRBD and TRBJ reference segments using MiTCR v1.1. The analysis included only V-J combinations with a frequency above 0.0001, which together covered 99% to 99.2% of the repertoires. The TCS score was defined as F50 (clonal expansion) divided by E x V (chaos), with BLOSUM62-based TCRdist calculated between CDR3 peptides within each V-J. Welch's t-statistics and random forest reduced roughly 500 V-J features to 10 to 15, which were used in a naive Bayes classifier (R e1071). The Morisita-Horn index was used to measure how similar the thyroid and blood repertoires were. Using fastp trimming at Q25 and MiXCR clonotype assembly, TCRdb reanalyzed the public sequencing data and kept in-frame beta chains. A single entry per CDR3 protein holds the most common genes and DNA from its merged rows. In this record, the V and J calls reflect TCRdb's handling and not the investigators' own analysis. The sample data list approximately 870,000 distinct CDR3 sequences, and around 38% of these were observed just once. Clones ranked in the top ten supply about 8.9% of the sample.

With respect to this clonotype: It lacks a known antigen. No qualities accompany the bases; no much larger clone lies one base away.

Relative to germline, V is 0 bases shorter and J is 2 bases shorter, with 13 bases between their ends. Taken from the germline V gene (reference sequence), the CDR1 and CDR2 loops are DFQATT and SNEGSKA. From the cysteine up to the phenylalanine, the CDR3 has a length of 15 residues. CDR3 DNA only is kept here, 45 bases in frame from base 1. The source of this sequence is a man aged 18 to 30 with Graves' hyperthyroidism. Recombination linked TRBV20-1 to TRBJ1-1; the D segment cannot be called with confidence. The sequenced sample was blood. This receptor carries the CDR3 CSARDTTSINTEAFF. The sequence in DNA is TGCAGTGCTAGAGATACAACATCGATAAACACTGAAGCTTTCTTT.